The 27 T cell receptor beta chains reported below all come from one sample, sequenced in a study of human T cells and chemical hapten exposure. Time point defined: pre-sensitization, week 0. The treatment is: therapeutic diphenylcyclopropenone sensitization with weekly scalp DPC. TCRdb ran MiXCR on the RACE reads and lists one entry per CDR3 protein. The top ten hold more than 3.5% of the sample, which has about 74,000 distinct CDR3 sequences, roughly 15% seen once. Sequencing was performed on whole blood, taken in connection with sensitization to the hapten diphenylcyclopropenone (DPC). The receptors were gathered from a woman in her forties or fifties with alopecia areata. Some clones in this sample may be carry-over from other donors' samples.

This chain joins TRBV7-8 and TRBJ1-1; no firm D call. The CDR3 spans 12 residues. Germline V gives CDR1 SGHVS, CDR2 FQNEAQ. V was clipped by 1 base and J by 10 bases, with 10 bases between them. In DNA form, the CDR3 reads TGTGCCAGCAGCTTAGGAGGTTTTGGAGCTTTCTTT. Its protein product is CASSLGGFGAFF.

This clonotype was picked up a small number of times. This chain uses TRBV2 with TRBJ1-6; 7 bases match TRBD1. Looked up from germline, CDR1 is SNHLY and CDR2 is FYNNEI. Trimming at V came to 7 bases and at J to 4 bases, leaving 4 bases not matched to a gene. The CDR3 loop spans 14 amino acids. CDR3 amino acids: CASKPGQYNSPLHF. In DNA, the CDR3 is TGTGCCAGCAAACCGGGACAGTATAATTCACCCCTCCACTTT. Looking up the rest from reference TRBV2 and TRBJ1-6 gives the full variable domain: EPEVTQTPSHQVTQMGQEVILRCVPISNHLYFYWYRQILGQKVEFLVSFYNNEISEKSEIFDDQFSVERPDGSNFTLKIRSTKLEDSAMYFCASKPGQYNSPLHFGNGTRLTVT.

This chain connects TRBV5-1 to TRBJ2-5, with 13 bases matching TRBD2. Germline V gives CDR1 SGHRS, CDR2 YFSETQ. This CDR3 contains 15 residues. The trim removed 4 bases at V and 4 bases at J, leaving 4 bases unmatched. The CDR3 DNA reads TGCGCCAGCAGCCGGACTAGCGGGAGTAGAGAGACCCAGTACTTC. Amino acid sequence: CASSRTSGSRETQYF.

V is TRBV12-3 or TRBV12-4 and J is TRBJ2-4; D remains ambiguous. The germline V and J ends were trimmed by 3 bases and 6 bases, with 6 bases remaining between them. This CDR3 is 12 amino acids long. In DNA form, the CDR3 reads TGTGCCAGCAGTTTTAACATAAACATTCAGTACTTC. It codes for CASSFNINIQYF.

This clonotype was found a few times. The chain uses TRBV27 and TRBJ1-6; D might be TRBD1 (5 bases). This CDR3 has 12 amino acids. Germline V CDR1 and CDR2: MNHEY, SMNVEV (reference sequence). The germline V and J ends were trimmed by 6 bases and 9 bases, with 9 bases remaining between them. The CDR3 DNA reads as TGTGCCAGCAGCCAAAGGGGTTCACCCCTCCACTTT. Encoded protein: CASSQRGSPLHF.

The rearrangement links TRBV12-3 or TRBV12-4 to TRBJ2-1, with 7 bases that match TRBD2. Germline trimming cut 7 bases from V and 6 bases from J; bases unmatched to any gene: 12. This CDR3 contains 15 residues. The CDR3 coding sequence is TGTGCCAGCACTTTGGGGAAGCGGGATGTCAATGAGCAGTTCTTC. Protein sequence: CASTLGKRDVNEQFF.

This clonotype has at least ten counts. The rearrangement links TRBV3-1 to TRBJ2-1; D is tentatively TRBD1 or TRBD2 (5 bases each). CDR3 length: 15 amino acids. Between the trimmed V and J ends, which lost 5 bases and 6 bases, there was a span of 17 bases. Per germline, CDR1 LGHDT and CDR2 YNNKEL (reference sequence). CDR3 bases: TGTGCCAGCAGCGAGCCGGGACGGCGACTCAATGAGCAGTTCTTC. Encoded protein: CASSEPGRRLNEQFF.

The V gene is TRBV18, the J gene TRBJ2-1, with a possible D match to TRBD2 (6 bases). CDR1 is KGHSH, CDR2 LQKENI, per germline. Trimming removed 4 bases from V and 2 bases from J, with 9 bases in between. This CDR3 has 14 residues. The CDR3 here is CASSQGRTYNEQFF. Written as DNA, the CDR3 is TGTGCCAGCTCACAGGGGAGGACCTACAATGAGCAGTTCTTC.

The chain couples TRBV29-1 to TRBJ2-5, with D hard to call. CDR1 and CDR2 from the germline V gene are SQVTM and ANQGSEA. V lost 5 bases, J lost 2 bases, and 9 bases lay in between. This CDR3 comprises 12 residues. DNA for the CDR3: TGCAGCGTTCGCGCAGTACAAGAGACCCAGTACTTC. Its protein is CSVRAVQETQYF.

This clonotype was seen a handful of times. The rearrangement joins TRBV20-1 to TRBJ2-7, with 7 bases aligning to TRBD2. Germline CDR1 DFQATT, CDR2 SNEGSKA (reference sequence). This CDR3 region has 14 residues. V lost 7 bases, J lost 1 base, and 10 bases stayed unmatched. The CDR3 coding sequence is TGCAGTGTCAAACGCGGGAGAGGTTCCTACGAGCAGTACTTC. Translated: CSVKRGRGSYEQYF.

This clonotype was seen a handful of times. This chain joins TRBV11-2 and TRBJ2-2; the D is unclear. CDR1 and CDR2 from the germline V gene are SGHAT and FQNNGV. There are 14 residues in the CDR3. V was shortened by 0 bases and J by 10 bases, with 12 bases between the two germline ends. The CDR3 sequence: CASSLDRSREELFF. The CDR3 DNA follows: TGTGCCAGCAGCTTAGATCGGTCAAGGGAGGAGCTGTTTTTT.

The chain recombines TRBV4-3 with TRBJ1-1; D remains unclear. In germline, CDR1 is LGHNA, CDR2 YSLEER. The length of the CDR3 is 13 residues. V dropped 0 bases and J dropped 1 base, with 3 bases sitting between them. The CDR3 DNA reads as TGCGCCAGCAGCCAAGATTCGAACACTGAAGCTTTCTTT. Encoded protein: CASSQDSNTEAFF.

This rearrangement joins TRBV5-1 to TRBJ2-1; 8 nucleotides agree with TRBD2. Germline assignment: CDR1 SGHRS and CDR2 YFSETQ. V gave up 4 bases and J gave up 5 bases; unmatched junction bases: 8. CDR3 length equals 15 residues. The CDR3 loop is CASSPGLADDNEQFF. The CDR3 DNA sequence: TGCGCCAGCAGCCCCGGACTAGCCGACGACAATGAGCAGTTCTTC.

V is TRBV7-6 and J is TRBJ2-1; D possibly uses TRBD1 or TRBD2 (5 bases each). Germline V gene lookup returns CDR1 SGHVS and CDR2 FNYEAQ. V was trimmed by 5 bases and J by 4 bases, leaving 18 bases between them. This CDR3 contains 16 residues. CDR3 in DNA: TGTGCCAGCAGCGTAACCGGGACCCTCCTGTACAATGAGCAGTTCTTC. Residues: CASSVTGTLLYNEQFF.

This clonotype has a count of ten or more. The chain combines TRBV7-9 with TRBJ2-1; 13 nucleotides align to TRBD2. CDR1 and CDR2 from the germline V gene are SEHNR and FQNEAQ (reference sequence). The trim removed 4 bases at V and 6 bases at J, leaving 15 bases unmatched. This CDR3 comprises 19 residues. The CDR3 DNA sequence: TGTGCCAGCAGCTCAAACCACGGGACTAGCGGGAACCCGATCAATGAGCAGTTCTTC. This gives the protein CASSSNHGTSGNPINEQFF. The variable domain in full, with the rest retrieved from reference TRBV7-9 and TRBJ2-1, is DTGVSQNPRHKITKRGQNVTFRCDPISEHNRLYWYRQTLGQGPEFLTYFQNEAQLEKSRLLSDRFSAERPKGSFSTLEIQRTEQGDSAMYLCASSSNHGTSGNPINEQFFGPGTRLTVL.

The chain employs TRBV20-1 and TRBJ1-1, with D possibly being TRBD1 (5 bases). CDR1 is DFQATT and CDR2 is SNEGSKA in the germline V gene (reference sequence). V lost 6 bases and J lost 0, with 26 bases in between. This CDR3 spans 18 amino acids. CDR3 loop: CSARPFGPSGGLNTEAFF. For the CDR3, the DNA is TGCAGTGCAAGACCTTTCGGACCATCCGGGGGGTTGAACACTGAAGCTTTCTTT.

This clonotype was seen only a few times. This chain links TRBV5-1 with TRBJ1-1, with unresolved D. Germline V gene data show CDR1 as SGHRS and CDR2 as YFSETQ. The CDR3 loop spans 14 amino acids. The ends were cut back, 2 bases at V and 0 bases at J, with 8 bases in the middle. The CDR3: CASSLLGMNTEAFF. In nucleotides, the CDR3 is TGCGCCAGCAGCTTACTAGGGATGAACACTGAAGCTTTCTTT. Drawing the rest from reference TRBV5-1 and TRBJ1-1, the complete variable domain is KAGVTQTPRYLIKTRGQQVTLSCSPISGHRSVSWYQQTPGQGLQFLFEYFSETQRNKGNFPGRFSGRQFSNSRSEMNVSTLELGDSALYLCASSLLGMNTEAFFGQGTRLTVV.

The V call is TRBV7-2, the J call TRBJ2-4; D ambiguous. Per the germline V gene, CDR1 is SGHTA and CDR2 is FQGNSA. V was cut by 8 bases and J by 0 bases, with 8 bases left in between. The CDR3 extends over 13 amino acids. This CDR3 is CASFTLAKNIQYF. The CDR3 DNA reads TGTGCCAGCTTCACCCTAGCCAAAAACATTCAGTACTTC.

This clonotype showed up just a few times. The DNA of the CDR3 is TGTGCCAGCAGCCGCGGGACAGCGAACACCGGGGAGCTGTTTTTT. It codes for CASSRGTANTGELFF. V gene TRBV3-1 combines with J gene TRBJ2-2; perhaps TRBD1 as D (7 bases). V dropped 4 bases and J dropped 0 bases, with 9 bases sitting between them. Germline V gives CDR1 LGHDT, CDR2 YNNKEL (reference sequence). This CDR3 spans 15 amino acids.

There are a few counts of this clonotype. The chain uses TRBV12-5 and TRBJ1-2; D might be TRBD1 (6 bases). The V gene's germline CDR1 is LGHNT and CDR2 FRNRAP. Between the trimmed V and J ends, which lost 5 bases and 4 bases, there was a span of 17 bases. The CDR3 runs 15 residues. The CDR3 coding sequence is TGTGCTAGTGGTAACAGGGTTTCTCCAGCCTATGGCTACACCTTC. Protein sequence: CASGNRVSPAYGYTF.

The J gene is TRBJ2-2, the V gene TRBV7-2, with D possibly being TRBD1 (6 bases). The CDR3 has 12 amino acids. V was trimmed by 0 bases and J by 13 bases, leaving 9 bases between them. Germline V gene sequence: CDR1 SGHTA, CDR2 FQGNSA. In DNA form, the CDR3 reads TGTGCCAGCAGCTTAGCACAGGGACGGCTGTTTTTT. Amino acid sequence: CASSLAQGRLFF.

The CDR3 sequence is CRVAGSGRAGEQFF. The DNA for the CDR3 is TGCAGGGTCGCGGGGAGCGGGAGGGCCGGGGAGCAGTTCTTC. The rearrangement joins TRBV20-1 to TRBJ2-1; 10 bases line up with TRBD2. In germline, CDR1 is DFQATT, CDR2 SNEGSKA (reference sequence). The CDR3 consists of 14 residues.

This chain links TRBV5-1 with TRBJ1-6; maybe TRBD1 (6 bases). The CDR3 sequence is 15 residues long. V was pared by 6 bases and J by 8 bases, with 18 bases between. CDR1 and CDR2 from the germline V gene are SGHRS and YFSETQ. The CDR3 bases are TGCGCCAGCAAGCTCTTCGACAGGCAAGATTCACCCCTCCACTTT. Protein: CASKLFDRQDSPLHF.

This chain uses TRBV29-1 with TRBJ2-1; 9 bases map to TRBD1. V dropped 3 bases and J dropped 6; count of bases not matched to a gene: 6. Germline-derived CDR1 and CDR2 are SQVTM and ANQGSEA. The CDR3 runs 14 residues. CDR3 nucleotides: TGCAGCGTTGAGCGGGGACAGGGTGGCAATGAGCAGTTCTTC. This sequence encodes CSVERGQGGNEQFF.

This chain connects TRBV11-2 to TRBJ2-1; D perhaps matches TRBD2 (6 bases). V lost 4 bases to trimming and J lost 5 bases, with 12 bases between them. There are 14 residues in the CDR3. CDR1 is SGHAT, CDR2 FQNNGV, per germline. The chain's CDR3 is CASSSGTRDNEQFF. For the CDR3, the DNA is TGTGCCAGCAGCTCCGGGACTCGCGACAATGAGCAGTTCTTC.

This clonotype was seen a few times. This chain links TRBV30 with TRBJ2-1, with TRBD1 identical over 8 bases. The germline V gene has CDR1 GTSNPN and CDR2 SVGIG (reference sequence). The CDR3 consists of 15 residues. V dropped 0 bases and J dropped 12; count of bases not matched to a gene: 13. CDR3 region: CAWSVLGTGPSGQFF. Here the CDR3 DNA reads TGTGCCTGGAGTGTACTGGGGACAGGCCCATCTGGGCAGTTCTTC. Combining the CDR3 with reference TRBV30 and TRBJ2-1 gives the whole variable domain SQTIHQWPATLVQPVGSPLSLECTVEGTSNPNLYWYRQAAGRGLQLLFYSVGIGQISSEVPQNLSASRPQDRQFILSSKKLLLSDSGFYLCAWSVLGTGPSGQFFGPGTRLTVL.

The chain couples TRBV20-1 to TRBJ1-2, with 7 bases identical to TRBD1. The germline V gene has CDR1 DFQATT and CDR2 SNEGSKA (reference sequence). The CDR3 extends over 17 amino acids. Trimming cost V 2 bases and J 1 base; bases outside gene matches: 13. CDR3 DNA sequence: TGCAGTGCTAGACTGGGACAGAGCGCTTCTATTAACTATGGCTACACCTTC. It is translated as CSARLGQSASINYGYTF.